This T cell receptor beta chain was sequenced in a study of cytomegalovirus exposure and HLA in healthy donors. Researchers ran the PCR with 60 Vbeta and 13 Jbeta primers. Assay: immunoSEQ multiplex PCR; the TCRdb copy retains only in-frame clones and omits some. The sample comprises approximately 150,000 clones, 82% of which are singletons, and around 2.4% rests with the top ten. V lost 6 bases to trimming and J lost 3 bases, with 18 bases between them. This CDR3 has 15 residues. CDR1 is MNHEY and CDR2 is SMNVEV in the germline V gene (reference sequence). The sequence came from a male donor in good health and CMV-seronegative. The rearrangement links TRBV27 to TRBJ2-7, with a weak D call TRBD2 (7 bases). Sample: PBMCs. The CDR3 reads CASSPTGGGGYEQYF. The CDR3 region has the DNA TGTGCCAGCAGCCCGACAGGTGGGGGGGGCTACGAGCAGTACTTC.